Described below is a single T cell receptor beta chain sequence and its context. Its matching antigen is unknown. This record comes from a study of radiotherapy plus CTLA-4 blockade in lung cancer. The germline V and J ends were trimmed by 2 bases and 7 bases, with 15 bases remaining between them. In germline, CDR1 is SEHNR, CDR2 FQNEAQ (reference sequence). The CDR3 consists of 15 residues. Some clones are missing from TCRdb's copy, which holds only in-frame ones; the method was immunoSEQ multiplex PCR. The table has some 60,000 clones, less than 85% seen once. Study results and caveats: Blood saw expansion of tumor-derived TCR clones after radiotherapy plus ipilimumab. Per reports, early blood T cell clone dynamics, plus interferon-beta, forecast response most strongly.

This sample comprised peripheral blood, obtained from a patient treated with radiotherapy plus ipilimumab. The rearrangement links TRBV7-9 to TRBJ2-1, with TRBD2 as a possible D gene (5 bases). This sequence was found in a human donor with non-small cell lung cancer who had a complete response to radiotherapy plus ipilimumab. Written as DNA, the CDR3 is TGTGCCAGCAGCTTATACGTTCTTACGGGGAATGAGCAGTTCTTC. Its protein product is CASSLYVLTGNEQFF.